The clone carrying this TCR beta chain has at least ten counts. The data derive from a study of neurological immune-mediated disorders. The V gene lost 2 bases and the J gene lost 5 bases, with 14 bases spanning the gap. The CDR3 spans 15 residues. Germline CDR1 and CDR2: SGHRS and YFSETQ. Template-switch 5'RACE cDNA synthesis added a 10-nucleotide unique molecular identifier. TCRdb used MiXCR to reprocess the 5' RACE reads, holding one entry per CDR3 protein. This table holds more than 25,000 distinct CDR3 sequences, around 4% found once. The receptor comes from a woman aged 40 to 49 in good health. Source material: CD4+ T cells from blood. The chain employs TRBV5-1 and TRBJ2-1, with D maybe TRBD2 (6 bases). This CDR3 reads CASSFGGIQNNEQFF. The CDR3 DNA is TGCGCCAGCAGCTTTGGCGGGATCCAAAACAATGAGCAGTTCTTC.